These T cell receptor beta chains were read from a single sample in a study of CD8 T cells in ankylosing spondylitis. TCRdb itself ran the 5' RACE reads through MiXCR, one entry per CDR3 protein. The sample carries 100,000 to 150,000 distinct CDR3 sequences, around 9.3% recorded once. The sample was blood, either unsorted or a sorted T cell fraction (not recorded which). The receptors come from a male donor with ankylosing spondylitis or in good health (not recorded which). The CDR3 runs from the conserved cysteine through the conserved F or W. A D gene is named only where the DNA matches it firmly. Size tells how often a clone was seen (once, few, many) or the class of an expanded clone, and some rows leave it out.

clone_size	v_call	j_call	cdr3_length	d_call	cdr3_aa	cdr3_nt
many	TRBV12-3/TRBV12-4	TRBJ2-1	16	TRBD2	CASSPGVAGPLREQFF	TGTGCCAGCAGTCCCGGGGTAGCGGGACCCCTACGGGAGCAGTTCTTC
few	TRBV25-1	TRBJ2-7	15	NA	CASSDPRESSYEQYF	TGTGCCAGCAGTGACCCCCGGGAGAGCTCCTACGAGCAGTACTTC
many	TRBV20-1	TRBJ2-1	14	NA	CSARPGLAYNEQFF	TGCAGTGCTAGACCGGGTCTAGCTTACAATGAGCAGTTCTTC
NA	TRBV3-1	TRBJ2-5	16	NA	CACSQLRAGAKETQYF	TGTGCCTGCAGCCAACTGCGGGCGGGGGCTAAAGAGACCCAGTACTTC
many	TRBV7-2	TRBJ2-7	14	TRBD2	CASSTGLAGYEQYF	TGTGCCAGCAGCACGGGACTAGCGGGTTACGAGCAGTACTTC
many	TRBV28	TRBJ2-7	13	NA	CATKMGHLYEQYF	TGTGCCACAAAAATGGGACACTTATACGAGCAGTACTTC
NA	TRBV7-2	TRBJ2-7	15	NA	CASSLAGRISYEQYF	TGTGCCAGCAGCTTAGCGGGGAGAATCTCCTACGAGCAGTACTTC
many	TRBV7-2	TRBJ2-1	15	TRBD1	CASSSRQGAYNEQFF	TGTGCCAGCAGCTCCCGACAGGGAGCCTACAATGAGCAGTTCTTC
few	TRBV12-3/TRBV12-4	TRBJ2-6	24	TRBD2	CASSFRSLGLAGVLGGSGANVLTF	TGTGCCAGCAGTTTTAGGAGTTTGGGACTAGCGGGAGTTTTAGGGGGTTCTGGGGCCAACGTCCTGACTTTC
few	TRBV25-1	TRBJ1-1	13	NA	CASTQGLGTEAFF	TGTGCCAGCACACAGGGACTCGGTACTGAAGCTTTCTTT
many	TRBV29-1	TRBJ2-1	11	NA	CSGSSDNEQFF	TGCAGCGGAAGCTCGGATAATGAGCAGTTCTTC
few	TRBV4-3	TRBJ2-2	20	TRBD2	CASSPRLPTSGRSRTGELFF	TGCGCCAGCAGCCCCCGGCTCCCCACTAGCGGGAGAAGTCGGACCGGGGAGCTGTTTTTT
many	TRBV27	TRBJ2-1	15	NA	CASRWTVSSYNEQFF	TGTGCCAGCAGATGGACCGTCAGCTCCTACAATGAGCAGTTCTTC
many	TRBV3-1	TRBJ2-1	17	NA	CASSQERASRDYNEQFF	TGTGCCAGCAGCCAAGAGAGGGCTAGCAGGGACTACAATGAGCAGTTCTTC
many	TRBV20-1	TRBJ2-5	15	TRBD2	CSGGEGGNQQETQYF	TGCAGTGGAGGGGAGGGCGGAAACCAACAAGAGACCCAGTACTTC
many	TRBV4-2	TRBJ2-1	15	TRBD2	CASSQGLAGANEQFF	TGTGCCAGCAGCCAGGGACTAGCGGGAGCCAATGAGCAGTTCTTC
many	TRBV7-7	TRBJ2-4	11	NA	CASSYGGIQYF	TGTGCTAGCAGCTATGGTGGCATTCAGTACTTC